This T cell receptor beta chain was sequenced during a study of T-cell reconstitution after alpha-beta-depleted transplantation in children. This clonotype was counted ten times or more. The antigen is undetermined. The CDR3 is made up of 15 amino acids. CDR1 DFQATT and CDR2 SNEGSKA come from the germline V gene (reference sequence). V was pared by 5 bases and J by 2 bases, with 6 bases of the junction left unmatched. Points from the study as a whole: One year post-transplant, T-cell counts and diversity were largely derived from T cells produced anew. In patients about two months after transplant, alpha-beta T cells reportedly arose from several hundred expanded graft clones. Surviving recipient T cells and thymic progenitors accounted for the high day-60 TCRbeta diversity observed in some patients.

The library targeted TCRbeta and was prepared with unique molecular identifiers. One entry per CDR3 protein, called by TCRdb with MiXCR from the PCR reads. The sample has 330,000 or so distinct CDR3 sequences; over 9.5% are singletons. The clonotype originates from a boy younger than two with acute myeloid leukemia, due to receive a stem cell transplant. V is TRBV20-1 and J is TRBJ2-5, with 12 bases matching TRBD2. The material sequenced was PBMCs, taken before TCRalphabeta/CD19-depleted stem cell transplant. In DNA, the CDR3 is TGCAGTGCTCCCGGACTAGCGGGATGGCAAGAGACCCAGTACTTC. Its protein is CSAPGLAGWQETQYF.